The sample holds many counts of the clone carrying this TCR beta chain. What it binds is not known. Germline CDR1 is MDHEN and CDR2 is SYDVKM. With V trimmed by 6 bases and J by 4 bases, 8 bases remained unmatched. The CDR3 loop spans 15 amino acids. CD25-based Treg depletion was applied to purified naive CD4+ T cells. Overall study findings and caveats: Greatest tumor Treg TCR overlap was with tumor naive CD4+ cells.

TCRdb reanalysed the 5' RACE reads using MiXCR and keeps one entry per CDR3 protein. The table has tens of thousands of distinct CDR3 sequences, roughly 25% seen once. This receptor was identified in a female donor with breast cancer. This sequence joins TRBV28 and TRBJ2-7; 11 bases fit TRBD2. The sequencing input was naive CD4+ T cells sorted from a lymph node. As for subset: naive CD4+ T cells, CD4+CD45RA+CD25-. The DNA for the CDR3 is TGTGCCAGCAGAACGACTAGCGGGGTTCGGTACGAGCAGTACTTC. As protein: CASRTTSGVRYEQYF.